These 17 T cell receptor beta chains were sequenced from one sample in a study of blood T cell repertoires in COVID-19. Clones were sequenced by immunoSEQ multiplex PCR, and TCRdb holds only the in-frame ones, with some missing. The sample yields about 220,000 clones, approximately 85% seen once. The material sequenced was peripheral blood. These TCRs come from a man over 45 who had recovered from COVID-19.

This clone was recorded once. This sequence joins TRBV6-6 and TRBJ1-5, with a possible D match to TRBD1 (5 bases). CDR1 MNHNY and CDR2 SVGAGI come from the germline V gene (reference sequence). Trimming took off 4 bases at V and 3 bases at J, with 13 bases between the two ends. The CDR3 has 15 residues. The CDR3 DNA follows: TGTGCCAGCAGTTCAGCCCGGGACTACAATCAGCCCCAGCATTTT. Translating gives CASSSARDYNQPQHF.

The CDR3 nucleotides are TGTGCCAGCGCAGACAGGGGGCCTGGGTGGGGCACTGAAGCTTTCTTT. Its translation: CASADRGPGWGTEAFF. The chain has TRBV11-2 and TRBJ1-1, with 10 bases lining up with TRBD1. V shed 8 bases and J 4 bases; nucleotides not matched to a gene: 13. The CDR3 has 16 residues. CDR1 is SGHAT and CDR2 is FQNNGV in the germline V gene.

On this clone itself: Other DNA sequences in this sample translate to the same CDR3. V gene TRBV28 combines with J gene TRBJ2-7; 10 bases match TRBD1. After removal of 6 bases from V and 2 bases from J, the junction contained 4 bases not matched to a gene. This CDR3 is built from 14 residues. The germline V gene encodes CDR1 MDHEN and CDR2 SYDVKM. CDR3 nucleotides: TGTGCCAGCAGGTCCGGGACAGGGGCCTACGAGCAGTACTTC. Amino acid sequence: CASRSGTGAYEQYF.

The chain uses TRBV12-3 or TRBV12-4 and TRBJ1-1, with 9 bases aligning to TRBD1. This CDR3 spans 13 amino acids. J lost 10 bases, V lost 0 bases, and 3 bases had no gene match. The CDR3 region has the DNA TGTGCCAGCAGTTTAGCTGGGACAGGGATAGCTTTCTTT. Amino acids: CASSLAGTGIAFF.

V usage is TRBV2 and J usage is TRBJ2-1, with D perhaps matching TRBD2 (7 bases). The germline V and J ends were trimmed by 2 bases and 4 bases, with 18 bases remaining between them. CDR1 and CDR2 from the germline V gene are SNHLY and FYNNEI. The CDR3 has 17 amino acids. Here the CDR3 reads CASSESPGGGLYNEQFF. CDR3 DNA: TGTGCCAGCAGTGAAAGCCCTGGGGGGGGCCTATACAATGAGCAGTTCTTC.

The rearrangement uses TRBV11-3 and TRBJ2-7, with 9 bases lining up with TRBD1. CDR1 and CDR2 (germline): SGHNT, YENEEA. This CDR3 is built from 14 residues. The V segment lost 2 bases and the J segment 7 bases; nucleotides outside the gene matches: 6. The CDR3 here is CASSLLPGTGEQYF. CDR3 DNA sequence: TGTGCCAGCAGCTTATTACCCGGGACAGGGGAGCAGTACTTC.

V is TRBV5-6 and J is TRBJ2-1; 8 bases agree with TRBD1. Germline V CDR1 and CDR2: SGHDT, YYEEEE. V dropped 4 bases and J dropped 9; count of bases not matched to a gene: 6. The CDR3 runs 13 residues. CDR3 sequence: CASSQTGAFEQFF. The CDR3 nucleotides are TGTGCCAGCAGCCAGACAGGGGCGTTTGAGCAGTTCTTC.

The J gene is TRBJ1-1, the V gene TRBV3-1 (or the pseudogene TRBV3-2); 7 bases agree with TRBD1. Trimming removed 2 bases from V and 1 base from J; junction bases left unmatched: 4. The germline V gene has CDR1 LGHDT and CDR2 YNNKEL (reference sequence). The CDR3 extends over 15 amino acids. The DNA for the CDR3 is TGTGCCAGCAGCCAATCGGACAGGCCGAACACTGAAGCTTTCTTT. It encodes CASSQSDRPNTEAFF.

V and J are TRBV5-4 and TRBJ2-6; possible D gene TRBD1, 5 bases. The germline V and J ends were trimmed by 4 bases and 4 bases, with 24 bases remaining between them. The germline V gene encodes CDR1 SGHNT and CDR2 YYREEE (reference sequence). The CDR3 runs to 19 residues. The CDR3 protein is CASSPLIRQGTAGANVLTF. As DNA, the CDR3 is TGTGCCAGCAGCCCACTTATCCGGCAGGGCACAGCCGGGGCCAACGTCCTGACTTTC. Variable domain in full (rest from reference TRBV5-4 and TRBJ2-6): ETGVTQSPTHLIKTRGQQVTLRCSSQSGHNTVSWYQQALGQGPQFIFQYYREEENGRGNFPPRFSGLQFPNYSSELNVNALELDDSALYLCASSPLIRQGTAGANVLTFGAGSRLTVL.

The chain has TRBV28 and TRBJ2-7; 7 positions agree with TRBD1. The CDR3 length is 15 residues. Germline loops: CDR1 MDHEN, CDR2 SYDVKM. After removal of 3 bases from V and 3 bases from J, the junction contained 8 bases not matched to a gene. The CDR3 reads CASSFSNRGDYEQYF. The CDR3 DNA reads TGTGCCAGCAGTTTCAGCAACAGGGGAGACTACGAGCAGTACTTC.

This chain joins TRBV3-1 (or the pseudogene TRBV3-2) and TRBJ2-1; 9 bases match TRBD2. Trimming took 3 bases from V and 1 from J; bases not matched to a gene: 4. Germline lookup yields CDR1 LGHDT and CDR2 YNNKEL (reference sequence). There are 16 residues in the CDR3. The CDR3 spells CASSHNSGGSYNEQFF. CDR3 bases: TGTGCCAGCAGCCACAATAGCGGGGGTTCCTACAATGAGCAGTTCTTC.

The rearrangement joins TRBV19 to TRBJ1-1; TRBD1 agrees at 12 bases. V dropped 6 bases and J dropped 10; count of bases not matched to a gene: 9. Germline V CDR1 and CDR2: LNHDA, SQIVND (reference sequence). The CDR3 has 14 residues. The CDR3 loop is CASRAWDRGQGAFF. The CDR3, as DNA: TGTGCCAGTAGGGCCTGGGACAGGGGGCAAGGAGCTTTCTTT.

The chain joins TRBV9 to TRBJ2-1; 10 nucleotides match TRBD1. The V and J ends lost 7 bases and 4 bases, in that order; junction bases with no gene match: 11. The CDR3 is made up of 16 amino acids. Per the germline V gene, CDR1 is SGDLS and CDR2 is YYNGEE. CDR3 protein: CASAGRGQGLYNEQFF. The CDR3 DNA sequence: TGTGCCAGCGCCGGTCGGGGACAGGGGCTATACAATGAGCAGTTCTTC.

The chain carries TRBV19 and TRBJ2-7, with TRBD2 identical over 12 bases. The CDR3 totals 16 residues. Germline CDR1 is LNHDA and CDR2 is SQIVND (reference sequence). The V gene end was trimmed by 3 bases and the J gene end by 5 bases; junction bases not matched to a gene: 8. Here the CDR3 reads CASSIGTSGRLNEQYF. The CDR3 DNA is TGTGCCAGTAGTATTGGAACTAGCGGGAGGCTCAACGAGCAGTACTTC.

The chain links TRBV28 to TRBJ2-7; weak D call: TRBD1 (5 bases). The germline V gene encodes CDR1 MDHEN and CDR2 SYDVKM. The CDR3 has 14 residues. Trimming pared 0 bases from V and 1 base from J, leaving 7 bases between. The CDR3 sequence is CASSLWTASYEQYF. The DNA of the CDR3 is TGTGCCAGCAGTTTATGGACAGCGTCCTACGAGCAGTACTTC.

The CDR3 DNA reads TGTGCCATCAGTGAGTACGACAGAAACACTGAAGCTTTCTTT. It specifies CAISEYDRNTEAFF. This sequence joins TRBV10-3 and TRBJ1-1, with TRBD1 as a possible D gene (5 bases). V was pared by 1 base and J by 2 bases, with 8 bases between. The CDR3 length is 14 residues. The germline V gene encodes CDR1 ENHRY and CDR2 SYGVKD.

This CDR3 reads CASSPSKGLAGGDQYF. The CDR3 bases are TGTGCCAGCTCACCTTCAAAGGGACTAGCGGGAGGAGATCAGTACTTC. The gene calls are TRBV18 and TRBJ2-7; 15 nucleotides line up with TRBD2. After removal of 3 bases from V and 10 bases from J, the junction contained 10 bases not matched to a gene. This CDR3 has 16 amino acids. Looked up from germline, CDR1 is KGHSH and CDR2 is LQKENI.